This TCR beta chain comes out of a study of T cells after yellow fever vaccination. The germline V gene has CDR1 SQVTM and CDR2 ANQGSEA. Trimming left V 6 bases short and J 5 bases short, with 14 bases between. The CDR3 contains 13 residues. TCRdb recomputed calls from the 5' RACE reads with MiXCR, one row per CDR3 protein. The table shows roughly 250,000 distinct CDR3 sequences, with 10% to 15% occurring only once. The chain has TRBV29-1 and TRBJ1-5; tentatively, D is TRBD1 (6 bases). The specimen comprised CD4+ T cells sorted from PBMCs, sampled 45 days after the yellow fever booster vaccination. The sequence was obtained from a man in his thirties or forties who received the YFV17D yellow fever vaccine. The CDR3 DNA reads TGCAGCGTGGCCGGGACACAGGATCAGCCCCAGCATTTT. Translated: CSVAGTQDQPQHF.